One TCR beta chain is described in this entry. The antigen remains undetermined. The data were obtained in a study of human T cells and chemical hapten exposure. Overall study results and limits: Counts of TCRs expanded at PT1 correlated positively with patch test score.

MiXCR, applied by TCRdb to the RACE reads, yields one record per CDR3 protein. The sample has around 200,000 distinct CDR3 sequences; around 25% are singletons. CDR3 size: 15 residues. Trimming removed 1 base from V and 9 bases from J; junction bases left unmatched: 5. Germline CDR1 and CDR2: KGHSH and LQKENI. Time point described: patch test 3, about 24 weeks after DPC sensitization. The treatment was: therapeutic diphenylcyclopropenone sensitization with weekly scalp DPC. Blood draws preceded each patch test application. The sequencing used whole blood, collected in connection with sensitization to the hapten diphenylcyclopropenone (DPC). This receptor was identified in a woman in her thirties or forties with alopecia areata. Some clones in this sample may be carry-over from other donors' samples. The J gene is TRBJ2-1, the V gene TRBV18; 11 bases agree with TRBD2. The CDR3 DNA is TGTGCCAGCTCACCACGAACTAGCGGGAGACTTGAGCAGTTCTTC. This codes for CASSPRTSGRLEQFF. The entire variable domain, with the rest obtained from reference TRBV18 and TRBJ2-1, is as follows: NAGVMQNPRHLVRRRGQEARLRCSPMKGHSHVYWYRQLPEEGLKFMVYLQKENIIDESGMPKERFSAEFPKEGPSILRIQQVVRGDSAAYFCASSPRTSGRLEQFFGPGTRLTVL.